These T cell receptor beta chains were read from a single sample in a study of cytomegalovirus exposure and HLA in healthy donors. Here immunoSEQ multiplex PCR was the method, and the copy in TCRdb shows in-frame clones only, minus some. This table has tens of thousands of clones, roughly 78% appearing once. Sequences were obtained from PBMCs. These TCRs come from a middle-aged woman in good health and CMV-seropositive. Both conserved end residues are part of each CDR3. D genes are given only for firm matches. The size of a clone is reported for some rows only, either as once, few or many, or as a class for expanded clones.

cdr3_length d_call clone_size j_call v_call cdr3_nt cdr3_aa
14 - - TRBJ1-2 TRBV13 TGTGCCAGCAGCCCGCGCGGGAACGAGTATGGCTACACCTTC CASSPRGNEYGYTF
16 - - TRBJ2-7 TRBV21-1 TGTGCCAGCAGCCCGATCTGGGCGGGAACCTCCTACGAGCAGTACTTC CASSPIWAGTSYEQYF
17 TRBD2 - TRBJ2-1 TRBV7-6 TGTGCCAGCAGCAACCCTCGGACTAGCGGGAGCCACAATGAGCAGTTCTTC CASSNPRTSGSHNEQFF
18 TRBD1 - TRBJ2-7 TRBV27 TGTGCCAGCAGTTTCACCGGGACAGGGGGGCCGAGCTCCTACGAGCAGTACTTC CASSFTGTGGPSSYEQYF
15 - - TRBJ2-7 TRBV7-3 TGTGCCAGCAGCTCCCCCCTATGGTCGACCTACGAGCAGTACTTC CASSSPLWSTYEQYF
19 TRBD1 - TRBJ2-7 TRBV7-6 TGTGCCAGCAGCATACGGGACAGGGGGGTTCTCTCTTCTAGCTACGAGCAGTACTTC CASSIRDRGVLSSSYEQYF
13 - - TRBJ2-7 TRBV4-3 TGCGCCAGCAGCATGGACGGGGCCTACGAGCAGTACTTC CASSMDGAYEQYF
15 TRBD2 - TRBJ2-1 TRBV7-8 TGTGCCAGCAGCTCGGGACTAGCGGGAAACAATGAGCAGTTCTTC CASSSGLAGNNEQFF
17 - - TRBJ2-5 TRBV15 TGTGCCACCAGCAGAGAAGGGAGGGGGGACGGGGCGGAGACCCAGTACTTC CATSREGRGDGAETQYF
15 - - TRBJ2-5 TRBV6-5 TGTGCCAGCAGTTACCTACTAGGGAATGCAGAGACCCAGTACTTC CASSYLLGNAETQYF
15 TRBD2 - TRBJ2-3 TRBV7-9 TGTGCCAGCAGCTTAGATGGGACTAGAAAAGATACGCAGTATTTT CASSLDGTRKDTQYF
15 - - TRBJ2-7 TRBV4-3 TGCGCCAGCAGCCAAGGGAGGAAGGGTCCCTACGAGCAGTACTTC CASSQGRKGPYEQYF
17 - - TRBJ2-2 TRBV18 TGTGCCAGCTCACCACCGTTCAGGTCAGGTTACACCGGGGAGCTGTTTTTT CASSPPFRSGYTGELFF
15 TRBD1 - TRBJ1-5 TRBV4-2 TGTGCCAGCAGCCAAGATAAGACAGGGTATCAGCCCCAGCATTTT CASSQDKTGYQPQHF
17 - - TRBJ2-1 TRBV21-1 TGTGCCAGCAGCAAATCCGGACGGTCTAGCGGGGATAATGAGCAGTTCTTC CASSKSGRSSGDNEQFF
14 TRBD1 - TRBJ1-1 TRBV27 TGTGCCAGCGGGTACAGGGGGCTGGGCACTGAAGCTTTCTTT CASGYRGLGTEAFF
15 TRBD2 - TRBJ2-1 TRBV27 TGTGCCAGCAGTTGGGGACTAGCGGGAGTAGGTGAGCAGTTCTTC CASSWGLAGVGEQFF
15 TRBD2 - TRBJ2-3 TRBV7-6 TGTGCCAGCAGCCCACTAGCGGGGAAAGCAGATACGCAGTATTTT CASSPLAGKADTQYF
16 - - TRBJ2-7 TRBV7-9 TGTTCCAGCAGCTATCGGACAGACTCAAGCTCCTACGAGCAGTACTTC CSSSYRTDSSSYEQYF
15 - - TRBJ1-5 TRBV9 TGTGCCAGCAGCGTCGGGGGGAGATTGGGTCAGCCCCAGCATTTT CASSVGGRLGQPQHF
15 TRBD1 - TRBJ1-5 TRBV7-2 TGTGCCAGCAGCTTACAGGGACAGGGGGGTGAGCCCCAGCATTTT CASSLQGQGGEPQHF
14 - - TRBJ2-3 TRBV10-2 TGCGCCAGCCTAGTCGGTAGCAGCACAGATACGCAGTATTTT CASLVGSSTDTQYF
16 TRBD1 - TRBJ2-2 TRBV5-1 TGCGCCAGCAGCCGAACCGGGACAGGGGTCCCCGGGGAGCTGTTTTTT CASSRTGTGVPGELFF
15 - - TRBJ2-7 TRBV5-1 TGCGCCAGCAGCTTGGTTCAGGGAAGCTCCTACGAGCAGTACTTC CASSLVQGSSYEQYF
12 - - TRBJ2-7 TRBV7-9 TGTGCCAGCAGCCCCCGGGTGGGCGAGCAGTACTTC CASSPRVGEQYF
13 - - TRBJ2-3 TRBV6-4 TGTGCCAGCAGTGCGGGTAGCACAGATACGCAGTATTTT CASSAGSTDTQYF
12 - once TRBJ2-1 TRBV7-7 TGTGCTAGCAGCTTGACAGGTACTGAGCAGTTCTTC CASSLTGTEQFF
14 TRBD2 - TRBJ2-3 TRBV28 TGTGCCAGCAGTTCTAGCGGGAGCGGGAATACGCAGTATTTT CASSSSGSGNTQYF
16 - - TRBJ2-2 TRBV5-1 TGCGCCAGCAGCCCCCGGGTCGGAAGCAGGACAGGGGAGCTGTTTTTT CASSPRVGSRTGELFF
15 TRBD1 few TRBJ2-3 TRBV19 TGTGCCAGTAGTATAGGACAGGGAAGGGCAGATACGCAGTATTTT CASSIGQGRADTQYF
15 TRBD1 - TRBJ1-1 TRBV7-9 TGTGCCAGCAGCTTTGACAGGGTTTCTGTCGCTGAAGCTTTCTTT CASSFDRVSVAEAFF
15 TRBD2 - TRBJ2-1 TRBV5-4 TGTGCCAGCAGCCTGCTAGCGGGAGGCGGGGAAGAGCAGTTCTTC CASSLLAGGGEEQFF
16 TRBD1 once TRBJ1-5 TRBV9 TGTGCCAGCAGCGGGGGACGGGACAGTAGCAATCAGCCCCAGCATTTT CASSGGRDSSNQPQHF
15 - - TRBJ2-7 TRBV9 TGTGCCAGCAGCCGAACGAGGACAGACTCCTACGAGCAGTACTTC CASSRTRTDSYEQYF
12 - - TRBJ2-4 TRBV9 TGTGCCAGCAGCGCCGAAGGGGGACTTCAGTACTTC CASSAEGGLQYF
15 TRBD2 few TRBJ2-1 TRBV19 TGTGCCAGTAGTATAGATCACCTAGCGGGCGGTGAGCAGTTCTTC CASSIDHLAGGEQFF
14 - - TRBJ2-2 TRBV4-2 TGTGCCAGCAGCCAAGATGCCGGTACCGGGGAGCTGTTTTTT CASSQDAGTGELFF
12 - - TRBJ2-7 TRBV15 TGTGCCACCAGCAGAGATCGGGACGAGCAGTACTTC CATSRDRDEQYF
14 - - TRBJ2-7 TRBV9 TGTGCCAGCAGCGTAGACGGTAGCTCCTACGAGCAGTACTTC CASSVDGSSYEQYF
16 TRBD2 - TRBJ2-1 TRBV28 TGTGCCAGCAGCCCAGGACGGACTAGCGGGAGGAATGAGCAGTTCTTC CASSPGRTSGRNEQFF
17 - - TRBJ2-1 TRBV7-8 TGTGCCAGCAGCTTAGAGGGGGGGGCTAGCGGTTACAATGAGCAGTTCTTC CASSLEGGASGYNEQFF
14 - - TRBJ1-2 TRBV4-2 TGTGCCAGCAGCCGCTCGGGAGCAGCCTATGGCTACACCTTC CASSRSGAAYGYTF
15 - - TRBJ2-2 TRBV5-1 TGCGCCAGCAGCCTGACTAGTTCAGTGACCGGGGAGCTGTTTTTT CASSLTSSVTGELFF
14 - - TRBJ1-2 TRBV19 TGTGCCAGTAACATAGGCGGGGGCAGCTATGGCTACACCTTC CASNIGGGSYGYTF
14 - - TRBJ2-5 TRBV7-9 TGTGCCAGCAGCTTAGCCACTGGCGGAGAGACCCAGTACTTC CASSLATGGETQYF
15 TRBD1 once TRBJ1-1 TRBV28 TGTGCCAGCAGCGATTTGTGGACAGGGGTGACTGAAGCTTTCTTT CASSDLWTGVTEAFF
13 - - TRBJ2-3 TRBV5-8 TGTGCCAGCAGCTTGGCCGGGAGAGATACGCAGTATTTT CASSLAGRDTQYF
14 TRBD1 - TRBJ1-1 TRBV9 TGTGCCAGCAGCGTCCTCGGACAGGCGGGGGAAGCTTTCTTT CASSVLGQAGEAFF
14 TRBD2 - TRBJ2-7 TRBV7-2 TGTGCCAGCAGCTTTATGGGTAGCGGGAGCGAGCAGTACTTC CASSFMGSGSEQYF
16 - - TRBJ2-1 TRBV7-8 TGTGCCAGCAGCTTAGTAGGGGGAGTGCCCTACAATGAGCAGTTCTTC CASSLVGGVPYNEQFF
16 TRBD1 - TRBJ2-7 TRBV4-1 TGCGCCAGCAGCCAAGATAGGGGACAGATGGGTTACGAGCAGTACTTC CASSQDRGQMGYEQYF
17 - - TRBJ2-3 TRBV6-1 TGTGCCAGCAGTGGGGAGGCCGAAAGGCCCCACACAGATACGCAGTATTTT CASSGEAERPHTDTQYF
12 - - TRBJ2-1 TRBV18 TGTGCCAGCTCACCCGAGGAACTTGAGCAGTTCTTC CASSPEELEQFF
14 - - TRBJ2-7 TRBV7-9 TGTGCCAGCAGCTTAGAACAGGCACCCTACGAGCAGTACTTC CASSLEQAPYEQYF
12 - once TRBJ1-1 TRBV30 TGTGCCTGGGACCAGGGTGGCACTGAAGCTTTCTTT CAWDQGGTEAFF
17 TRBD1 - TRBJ1-2 TRBV19 TGTGCCAGTAGTATGGCCCCGCGGGGACAGGGAATGAGCGGCTACACCTTC CASSMAPRGQGMSGYTF
11 - once TRBJ2-7 TRBV7-2 TGTGCCAGCAGCTTTCATGACGAGCAGTACTTC CASSFHDEQYF
14 - - TRBJ1-1 TRBV11-1 TGTGCCAGCAGCTATGAGACTCTGAACACTGAAGCTTTCTTT CASSYETLNTEAFF
11 - few TRBJ1-5 TRBV12-2 TGTGCACCCCGACCGGGGCAGCCCCAGCATTTT CAPRPGQPQHF